This T cell receptor (beta chain) was found in a study of blood T cell repertoires in COVID-19. In the study overall: Nucleic acid was either cDNA or gDNA, and it came from T cells, B-cell-depleted T cells, or PBMCs.

The CDR3 is 11 amino acids. CDR1 is MDHEN, CDR2 SYDVKM, per germline. A few counts support this clone. Some clones are missing from TCRdb's copy, which holds only in-frame ones; the method was immunoSEQ multiplex PCR. Of over 110,000 clones listed, 87% are singletons. The sample consisted of PBMCs or T cells enriched from blood (not recorded which). The rearrangement joins TRBV28 to TRBJ2-2; D ambiguous. This TCR came from a man between 60 and 75 years old who had recovered from COVID-19. The DNA of the CDR3 is TGTGCAGCGCAGAACACCGGGGAGCTGTTTTTT. It specifies CAAQNTGELFF.